Presented here are 2 T cell receptor beta chains from one specimen sequenced in a study of beta chain features in type 1 diabetes. Expressed TCRB transcripts were sequenced because the isolated RNA had all been reverse transcribed beforehand. Sequenced by immunoSEQ multiplex PCR; TCRdb stores in-frame clones only, minus some. The top ten hold around 0.79% of the sample, which has under 20,000 clones, 70% seen once. No antigens are known for them. Whole-study results and caveats: Shortening of TCRB CDR3s, moderate but significant, appeared in all four CD4+ subsets of Type 1 diabetes patients.

The source material was stem cell memory CD4+ T cells from blood. The source is a man aged 30 to 39 with type 1 diabetes.

This clone occurred once. The chain has TRBV10-3 and TRBJ2-1; a weak D match, TRBD2 (5 bases). Trimming took off 4 bases at V and 7 bases at J, with 14 bases between the two ends. The CDR3 length is 14 residues. Germline CDR1 ENHRY, CDR2 SYGVKD. The CDR3, as DNA: TGTGCCATCAGTGTACTAACCCCGGGAAATGAGCAGTTCTTC. Its protein product is CAISVLTPGNEQFF.

V gene TRBV10-3 combines with J gene TRBJ2-5, with TRBD1 identical over 8 bases. The trim removed 4 bases at V and 1 base at J, leaving 5 bases unmatched. Germline V gene sequence: CDR1 ENHRY, CDR2 SYGVKD. The CDR3 is 15 amino acids. CDR3 residues: CAISGTGGSQETQYF. The CDR3 DNA follows: TGTGCCATCAGTGGAACAGGGGGGAGCCAAGAGACCCAGTACTTC.